This entry lists 22 T cell receptor beta chains sequenced from one sample in a study of cytomegalovirus exposure and HLA in healthy donors. This PCR relied on a set of 60 Vbeta primers and 13 Jbeta primers. TCRdb keeps only in-frame clones here, not all; method: immunoSEQ multiplex PCR. The sample contains about 150,000 clones, around three quarters of which appear only once. Sequencing was performed on PBMCs. These receptors were obtained from a woman aged 60-70 years in good health and CMV-seropositive.

J is TRBJ2-5 and V is TRBV7-2, with 8 bases identical to TRBD1. Looked up from germline, CDR1 is SGHTA and CDR2 is FQGNSA. This CDR3 region has 16 residues. V lost 2 bases to trimming and J lost 4 bases; unmatched junction nucleotides: 9. The CDR3 loop reads CASSLRIGQGGETQYF. CDR3 bases: TGTGCCAGCAGCTTAAGGATCGGACAGGGAGGAGAGACCCAGTACTTC. Using reference TRBV7-2 and TRBJ2-5 for the parts outside the CDR3, the full variable domain is GAGVSQSPSNKVTEKGKDVELRCDPISGHTALYWYRQSLGQGLEFLIYFQGNSAPDKSGLPSDRFSAERTGGSVSTLTIQRTQQEDSAVYLCASSLRIGQGGETQYFGPGTRLLVL.

The CDR3 is CASSGQDYEQYF. Written as DNA, the CDR3 is TGTGCCAGCAGTGGACAGGACTACGAGCAGTACTTC. This chain connects TRBV6-6 to TRBJ2-7; 7 nucleotides align to TRBD1. The CDR3 is 12 residues long. Germline assignment: CDR1 MNHNY and CDR2 SVGAGI (reference sequence). Trimming at V came to 5 bases and at J to 3 bases, leaving 1 base not matched to a gene.

The sample holds a few counts of this clone. This sequence joins TRBV7-3 and TRBJ2-3; 10 positions match TRBD1. V shed 5 bases and J 6 bases; nucleotides not matched to a gene: 8. CDR1 is SGHTA and CDR2 is FQGTGA in the germline V gene. The CDR3 spans 15 residues. The CDR3 protein is CASSPGTGVGDTQYF. The DNA of the CDR3 is TGTGCCAGCAGCCCCGGGACAGGGGTTGGGGATACGCAGTATTTT.

The chain uses TRBV10-3 and TRBJ1-5; no clear D. V lost 3 bases and J lost 7, with 7 bases in between. The CDR3 length is 12 residues. Germline V gives CDR1 ENHRY, CDR2 SYGVKD. The CDR3 DNA reads as TGTGCCATCAGTGACCCCTTGCAGCCCCAGCATTTT. Protein sequence: CAISDPLQPQHF.

The V and J genes are TRBV2 and TRBJ1-1; 7 bases are a match to TRBD1. The germline CDR1 and CDR2 sequences are SNHLY and FYNNEI. The CDR3 has 13 amino acids. Trimming at V came to 10 bases and at J to 5 bases, leaving 10 bases not matched to a gene. CDR3: CATRAGGRTEAFF. The DNA of the CDR3 is TGTGCCACCAGAGCAGGGGGGAGGACTGAAGCTTTCTTT.

This chain connects TRBV6-1 to TRBJ1-2; no reliable D call. The germline V gene has CDR1 MNHNS and CDR2 SASEGT. V was pared by 4 bases and J by 7 bases, with 10 bases between. The CDR3 contains 12 residues. CDR3 nucleotide sequence: TGTGCCAGCAGTGCCGTGGAGGCTGGCTACACCTTC. Translated, it gives CASSAVEAGYTF.

This clone was picked up a small number of times. The V gene is TRBV9, the J gene TRBJ1-3; 7 bases align to TRBD1. The trim removed 1 base at V and 2 bases at J, leaving 3 bases unmatched. CDR1 and CDR2 from the germline V gene are SGDLS and YYNGEE. The CDR3 runs 15 residues. CDR3 loop: CASSVSTGTGNTIYF. The CDR3 DNA reads TGTGCCAGCAGCGTATCGACAGGGACTGGAAACACCATATATTTT.

J is TRBJ2-7 and V is TRBV5-1; TRBD2 matches at 7 bases. CDR3 length: 15 residues. The V gene's germline CDR1 is SGHRS and CDR2 YFSETQ. V gave up 1 base and J gave up 1 base; unmatched junction bases: 5. CDR3 DNA sequence: TGCGCCAGCAGCTTGATCGGGGAGGGATCCTACGAGCAGTACTTC. This sequence encodes CASSLIGEGSYEQYF.

The CDR3, as DNA: TGCGCCAGCGGACGGGGGGAGTGGAACACTGAAGCTTTCTTT. It yields the protein CASGRGEWNTEAFF. V usage is TRBV10-2 and J usage is TRBJ1-1, with D possibly TRBD1 on 5 matching bases. The V gene lost 8 bases and the J gene lost 1 base, with 14 bases spanning the gap. CDR1 is WSHSY and CDR2 is SAAADI in the germline V gene. CDR3 length equals 14 residues.

The chain employs TRBV6-1 and TRBJ1-1; TRBD1 agrees at 7 bases. V gave up 6 bases and J gave up 5 bases; unmatched junction bases: 6. The germline V gene encodes CDR1 MNHNS and CDR2 SASEGT. There are 13 residues in the CDR3. CDR3 DNA sequence: TGTGCCAGCAGAAAGGGACAGATAACTGAAGCTTTCTTT. This sequence encodes CASRKGQITEAFF.

CDR3 sequence (DNA): TGTGCCAGCAGTTCTGGGACAGGGGCACAGAACACTGAAGCTTTCTTT. It translates to CASSSGTGAQNTEAFF. The J gene is TRBJ1-1, the V gene TRBV6-5, with 10 bases that match TRBD1. Unmatched junction bases numbered 6, after V lost 4 bases and J lost 1 base. The CDR3 contains 16 residues. CDR1 MNHEY and CDR2 SVGAGI come from the germline V gene.

The J gene is TRBJ2-1, the V gene TRBV28; 7 bases fit TRBD1. There are 16 residues in the CDR3. The V segment lost 6 bases and the J segment 0 bases; nucleotides outside the gene matches: 8. Per germline, CDR1 MDHEN and CDR2 SYDVKM. The CDR3 region has the DNA TGTGCCAGCAGCTCCCAGGGGGTTAGCTCCTACAATGAGCAGTTCTTC. It codes for CASSSQGVSSYNEQFF.

V usage is TRBV5-4 and J usage is TRBJ2-1; the D is unclear. This CDR3 is 12 amino acids long. Trimming removed 4 bases from V and 7 bases from J, with 9 bases in between. Germline assignment: CDR1 SGHNT and CDR2 YYREEE (reference sequence). The DNA for the CDR3 is TGTGCCAGCAGCCTTATAGCAAATGAGCAGTTCTTC. Its translation: CASSLIANEQFF. Together with reference TRBV5-4 and TRBJ2-1, the CDR3 gives the full variable domain: ETGVTQSPTHLIKTRGQQVTLRCSSQSGHNTVSWYQQALGQGPQFIFQYYREEENGRGNFPPRFSGLQFPNYSSELNVNALELDDSALYLCASSLIANEQFFGPGTRLTVL.

The V gene is TRBV28, the J gene TRBJ2-7; D possibly corresponds to TRBD1 (6 bases). V was shortened by 8 bases and J by 5 bases, with 19 bases between the two germline ends. The CDR3 is 14 amino acids. In germline, CDR1 is MDHEN, CDR2 SYDVKM. As DNA, the CDR3 is TGTGCCAGCCTCGGTCAGGGGATTGCCGACGAGCAGTACTTC. Residues: CASLGQGIADEQYF.

The chain uses TRBV6-1 and TRBJ2-2, with 8 nucleotides matching TRBD1. CDR1 MNHNS and CDR2 SASEGT come from the germline V gene. The junction had 9 bases not matched to a gene; V was cut back by 3 bases and J by 6 bases. The CDR3 contains 16 residues. The CDR3 sequence: CASSDPDRVRAGELFF. The DNA of the CDR3 is TGTGCCAGCAGTGACCCGGACAGGGTTCGAGCCGGGGAGCTGTTTTTT.

In its sample, this clone was seen once. The rearrangement links TRBV28 to TRBJ1-2; 7 bases fit TRBD1. This CDR3 has 14 residues. Germline CDR1 MDHEN, CDR2 SYDVKM. Losses at the gene ends were 6 bases for V and 4 bases for J; bases not matched to a gene: 8. This CDR3 is CASRSTGETYGYTF. The DNA for the CDR3 is TGTGCCAGCAGGTCCACAGGGGAGACCTATGGCTACACCTTC.

The chain carries TRBV9 and TRBJ1-5; D is perhaps TRBD1 (6 bases). The V and J ends lost 0 bases and 3 bases respectively, with 10 bases between them. The CDR3 runs to 15 residues. Germline V CDR1 and CDR2: SGDLS, YYNGEE. The CDR3 DNA reads TGTGCCAGCAGCGTAGGGGGACAAACCAATCAGCCCCAGCATTTT. It yields the protein CASSVGGQTNQPQHF.

This chain uses TRBV5-4 with TRBJ2-2, with D hard to call. Germline-derived CDR1 and CDR2 are SGHNT and YYREEE (reference sequence). The length of the CDR3 is 15 residues. Trimming took 3 bases from V and 4 from J, leaving 13 bases between them. CDR3 nucleotide sequence: TGTGCCAGCAGCTCCATCATGGAGAGCACCGGGGAGCTGTTTTTT. Amino acids: CASSSIMESTGELFF.

This clone has a handful of counts. The chain employs TRBV6-1 and TRBJ2-1, with 9 positions matching TRBD2. Per germline, CDR1 MNHNS and CDR2 SASEGT. The CDR3 length is 16 residues. V gave up 4 bases and J gave up 2 bases; unmatched junction bases: 6. CDR3 nucleotide sequence: TGTGCCAGCAGTGGAGGGACTAGCCGGGCCTACAATGAGCAGTTCTTC. Translation: CASSGGTSRAYNEQFF.

This clone is termed medium-sized. This rearrangement joins TRBV7-9 to TRBJ1-1; D not certain. Germline CDR1 SEHNR, CDR2 FQNEAQ (reference sequence). This CDR3 contains 12 residues. V was trimmed by 1 base and J by 7 bases, leaving 7 bases between them. Here the CDR3 reads CASSLGAGEAFF. The CDR3, as DNA: TGTGCCAGCAGCTTAGGGGCAGGTGAAGCTTTCTTT.

The chain links TRBV6-1 to TRBJ1-1; tentative D call: TRBD1 (6 bases). V lost 4 bases, J lost 1 base, and 10 bases lay in between. The CDR3 contains 14 residues. From germline, CDR1 is MNHNS and CDR2 SASEGT. Here the CDR3 reads CASSGGQRNTEAFF. The CDR3 region has the DNA TGTGCCAGCAGTGGGGGGCAGAGGAACACTGAAGCTTTCTTT.

The CDR3 nucleotides read TGTGCCACCAGCAGAGACCCGACAGGGGGAAACACCATATATTTT. Its protein product is CATSRDPTGGNTIYF. V is TRBV15 and J is TRBJ1-3, with TRBD1 matching over 7 bases. Germline CDR1 LNHNV, CDR2 YYDKDF (reference sequence). The CDR3 is 15 residues long. Unmatched junction bases numbered 3, after V lost 0 bases and J lost 4 bases.